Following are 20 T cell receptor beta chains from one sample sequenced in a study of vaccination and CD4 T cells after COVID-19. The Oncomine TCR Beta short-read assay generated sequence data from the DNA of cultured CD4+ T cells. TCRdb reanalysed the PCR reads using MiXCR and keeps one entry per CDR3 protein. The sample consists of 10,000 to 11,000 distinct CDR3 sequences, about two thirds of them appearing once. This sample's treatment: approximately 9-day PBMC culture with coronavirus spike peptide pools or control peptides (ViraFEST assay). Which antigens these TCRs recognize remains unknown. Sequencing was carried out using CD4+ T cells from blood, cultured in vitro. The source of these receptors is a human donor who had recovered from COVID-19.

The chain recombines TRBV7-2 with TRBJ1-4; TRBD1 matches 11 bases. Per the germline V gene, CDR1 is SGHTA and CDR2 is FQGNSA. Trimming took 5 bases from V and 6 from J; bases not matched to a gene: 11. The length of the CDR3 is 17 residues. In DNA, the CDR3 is TGTGCCAGCAGCCCCGCGGACAGGGGGCGAGCGGATGAAAAACTGTTTTTT. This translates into CASSPADRGRADEKLFF.

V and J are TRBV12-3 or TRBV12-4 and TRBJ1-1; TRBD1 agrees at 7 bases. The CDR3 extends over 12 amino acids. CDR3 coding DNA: TGTGGAACCCGGGACAGTGTAAATGAAGCTTTCTTT. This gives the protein CGTRDSVNEAFF.

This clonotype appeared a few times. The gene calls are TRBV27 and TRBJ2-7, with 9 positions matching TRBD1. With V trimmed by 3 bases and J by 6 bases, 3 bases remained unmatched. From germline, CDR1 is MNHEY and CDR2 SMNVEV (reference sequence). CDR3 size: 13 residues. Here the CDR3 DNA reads TGTGCCAGCAGTTTCCGGGACAGGGTCGAGCAGTACTTC. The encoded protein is CASSFRDRVEQYF.

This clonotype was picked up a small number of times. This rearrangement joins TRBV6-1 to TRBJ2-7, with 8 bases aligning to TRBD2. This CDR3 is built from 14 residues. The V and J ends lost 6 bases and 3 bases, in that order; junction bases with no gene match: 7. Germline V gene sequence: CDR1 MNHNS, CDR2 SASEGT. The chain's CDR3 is CASSSSGDYYEQYF. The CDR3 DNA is TGTGCCAGCAGCAGTAGCGGGGACTACTACGAGCAGTACTTC.

The CDR3 loop reads CASSLTSGAALQYF. DNA for the CDR3: TGTGCCAGCAGCTTGACTAGCGGGGCCGCACTACAGTACTTC. V usage is TRBV11-3 and J usage is TRBJ2-5; 11 bases line up with TRBD2. V lost 3 bases and J lost 11; bases outside the gene matches: 8. The CDR3 is 14 amino acids. Germline V lookup: CDR1 SGHNT, CDR2 YENEEA.

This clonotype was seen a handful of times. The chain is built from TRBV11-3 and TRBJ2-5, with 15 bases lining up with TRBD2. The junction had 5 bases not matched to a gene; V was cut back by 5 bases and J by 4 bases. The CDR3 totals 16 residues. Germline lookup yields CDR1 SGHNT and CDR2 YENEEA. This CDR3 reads CASSGGGLAGGETQYF. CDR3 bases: TGTGCCAGCAGCGGGGGGGGACTAGCGGGAGGAGAGACCCAGTACTTC. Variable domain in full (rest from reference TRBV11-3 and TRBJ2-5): EAGVVQSPRYKIIEKKQPVAFWCNPISGHNTLYWYLQNLGQGPELLIRYENEEAVDDSQLPKDRFSAERLKGVDSTLKIQPAELGDSAVYLCASSGGGLAGGETQYFGPGTRLLVL.

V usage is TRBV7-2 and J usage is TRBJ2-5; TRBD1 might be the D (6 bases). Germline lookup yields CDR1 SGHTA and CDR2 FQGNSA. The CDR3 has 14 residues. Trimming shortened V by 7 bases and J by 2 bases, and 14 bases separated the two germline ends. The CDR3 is CASTNTDSQETQYF. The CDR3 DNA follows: TGTGCCAGCACCAATACGGACAGTCAAGAGACCCAGTACTTC. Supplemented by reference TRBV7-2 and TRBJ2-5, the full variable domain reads GAGVSQSPSNKVTEKGKDVELRCDPISGHTALYWYRQSLGQGLEFLIYFQGNSAPDKSGLPSDRFSAERTGGSVSTLTIQRTQQEDSAVYLCASTNTDSQETQYFGPGTRLLVL.

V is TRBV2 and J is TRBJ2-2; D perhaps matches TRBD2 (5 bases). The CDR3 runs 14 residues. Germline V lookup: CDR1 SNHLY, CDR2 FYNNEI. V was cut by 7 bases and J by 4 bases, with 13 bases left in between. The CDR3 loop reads CASIALEGTGELFF. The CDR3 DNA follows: TGTGCCAGCATCGCCCTAGAGGGCACCGGGGAGCTGTTTTTT.

The chain's CDR3 is CASSIRATNYGYTF. The DNA for the CDR3 is TGTGCCAGTAGTATCAGGGCTACTAACTATGGCTACACCTTC. The chain carries TRBV19 and TRBJ1-2; perhaps TRBD1 as D (5 bases). CDR1 is LNHDA and CDR2 is SQIVND in the germline V gene (reference sequence). V lost 3 bases and J lost 0, with 8 bases in between. The CDR3 has 14 residues.

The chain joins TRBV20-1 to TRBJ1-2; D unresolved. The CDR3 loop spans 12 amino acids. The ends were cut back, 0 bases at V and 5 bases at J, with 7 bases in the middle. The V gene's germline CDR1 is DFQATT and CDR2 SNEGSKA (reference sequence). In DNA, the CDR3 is TGCAGTGCTAGAGATTGGGAGTATGGCTACACCTTC. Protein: CSARDWEYGYTF.

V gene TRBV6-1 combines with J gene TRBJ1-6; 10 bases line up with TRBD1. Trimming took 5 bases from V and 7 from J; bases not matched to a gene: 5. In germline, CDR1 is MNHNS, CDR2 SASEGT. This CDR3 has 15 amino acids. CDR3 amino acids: CASSPWGQGNSPLHF. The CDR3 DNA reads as TGTGCCAGCAGTCCCTGGGGACAGGGGAATTCACCCCTCCACTTT.

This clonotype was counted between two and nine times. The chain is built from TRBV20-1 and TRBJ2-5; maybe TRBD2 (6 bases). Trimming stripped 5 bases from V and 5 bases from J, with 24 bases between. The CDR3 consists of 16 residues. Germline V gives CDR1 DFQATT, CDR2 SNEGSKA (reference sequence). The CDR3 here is CSALNRREQIGETQYF. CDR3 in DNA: TGCAGTGCTCTGAATAGACGGGAGCAAATTGGGGAGACCCAGTACTTC.

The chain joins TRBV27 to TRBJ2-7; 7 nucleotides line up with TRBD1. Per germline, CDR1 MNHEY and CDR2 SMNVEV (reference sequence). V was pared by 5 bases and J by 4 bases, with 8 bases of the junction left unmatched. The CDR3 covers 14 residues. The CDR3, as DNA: TGTGCCAGCAGTGCAGGGGACAGACTATACGAGCAGTACTTC. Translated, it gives CASSAGDRLYEQYF.

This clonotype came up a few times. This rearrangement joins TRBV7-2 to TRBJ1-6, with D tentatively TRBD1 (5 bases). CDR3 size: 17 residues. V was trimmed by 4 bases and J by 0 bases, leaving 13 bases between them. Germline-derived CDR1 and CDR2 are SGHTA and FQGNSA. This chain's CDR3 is CASSSAGGSSYNSPLHF. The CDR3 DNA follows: TGTGCCAGCAGCTCGGCGGGGGGAAGCTCCTATAATTCACCCCTCCACTTT. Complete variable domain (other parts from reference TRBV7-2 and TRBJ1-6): GAGVSQSPSNKVTEKGKDVELRCDPISGHTALYWYRQSLGQGLEFLIYFQGNSAPDKSGLPSDRFSAERTGGSVSTLTIQRTQQEDSAVYLCASSSAGGSSYNSPLHFGNGTRLTVT.

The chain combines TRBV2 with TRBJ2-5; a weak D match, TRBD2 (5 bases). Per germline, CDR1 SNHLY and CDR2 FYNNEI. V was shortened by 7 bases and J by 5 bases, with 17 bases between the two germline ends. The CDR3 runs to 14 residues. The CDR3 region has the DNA TGTGCCAGCAAGGCTACTGGCGGCGGGGAGACCCAGTACTTC. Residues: CASKATGGGETQYF. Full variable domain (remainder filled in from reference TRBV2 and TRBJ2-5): EPEVTQTPSHQVTQMGQEVILRCVPISNHLYFYWYRQILGQKVEFLVSFYNNEISEKSEIFDDQFSVERPDGSNFTLKIRSTKLEDSAMYFCASKATGGGETQYFGPGTRLLVL.

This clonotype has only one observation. CDR3 protein: CASSLGGGNEKLFF. The CDR3 DNA is TGCGCCAGCAGCTTGGGGGGTGGTAATGAAAAACTGTTTTTT. The chain couples TRBV5-1 to TRBJ1-4; D unresolved. CDR1 SGHRS and CDR2 YFSETQ come from the germline V gene. V lost 0 bases and J lost 4, with 7 bases in between. This CDR3 has 14 amino acids.

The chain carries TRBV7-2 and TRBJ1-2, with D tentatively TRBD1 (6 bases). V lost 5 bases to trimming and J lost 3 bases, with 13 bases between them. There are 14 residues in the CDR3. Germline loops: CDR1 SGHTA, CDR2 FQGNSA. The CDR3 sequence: CASSPQGGDYGYTF. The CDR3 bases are TGTGCCAGCAGCCCACAGGGAGGGGACTATGGCTACACCTTC. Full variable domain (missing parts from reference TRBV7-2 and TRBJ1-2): GAGVSQSPSNKVTEKGKDVELRCDPISGHTALYWYRQSLGQGLEFLIYFQGNSAPDKSGLPSDRFSAERTGGSVSTLTIQRTQQEDSAVYLCASSPQGGDYGYTFGSGTRLTVV.

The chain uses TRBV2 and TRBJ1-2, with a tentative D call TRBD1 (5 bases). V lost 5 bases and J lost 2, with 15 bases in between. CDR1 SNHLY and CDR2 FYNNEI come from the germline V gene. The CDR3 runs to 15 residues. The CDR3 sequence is CASSLLGTGNYGYTF. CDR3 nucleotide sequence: TGTGCCAGCAGTCTACTTGGGACTGGCAACTATGGCTACACCTTC.

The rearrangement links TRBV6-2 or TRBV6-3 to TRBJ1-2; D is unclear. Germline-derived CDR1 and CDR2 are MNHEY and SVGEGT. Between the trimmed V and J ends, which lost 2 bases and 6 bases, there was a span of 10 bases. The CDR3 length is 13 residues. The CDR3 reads CASSYPASNGYTF. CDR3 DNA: TGTGCCAGCAGTTACCCGGCCAGCAATGGCTACACCTTC.

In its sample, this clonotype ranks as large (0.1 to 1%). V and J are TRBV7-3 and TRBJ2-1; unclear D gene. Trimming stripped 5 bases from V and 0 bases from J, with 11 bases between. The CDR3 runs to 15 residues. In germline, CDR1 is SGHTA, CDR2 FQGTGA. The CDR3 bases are TGTGCCAGCAGCAAGTCGGTAAGCTCCTACAATGAGCAGTTCTTC. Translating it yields CASSKSVSSYNEQFF.